Here is one T cell receptor beta chain with its context. Just one base apart from a much larger clone, this may be a read error. The source of the sample is a study of T cells in Graves' hyperthyroidism and ophthalmopathy. Amplified TCR beta CDR3 regions derived from RNA transcripts. Initially, a first-round RT-PCR of the TCR CDR3 employed the HTBI primer set. MiXCR, applied by TCRdb to the multiplex PCR reads, yields one record per CDR3 protein. The table has 550,000 to 700,000 distinct CDR3 sequences, roughly 50% seen once. The CDR3 contains 18 residues. CDR1 and CDR2 from the germline V gene are LGHNA and YSLEER.

The TCR originated in an adult woman with Graves' disease, either hyperthyroidism or ophthalmopathy (not recorded which). J is TRBJ1-3 and V is TRBV4-3; D is possibly TRBD1 (5 bases). Sequenced: peripheral blood or thyroid tissue (not recorded which). The CDR3 protein is CASSRLRLGRASGDTIYF. As DNA, the CDR3 is TGCGCCAGCAGCCGCTTAAGGCTTGGCAGGGCGAGTGGAGACACCATATATTTT.